This note documents a single T cell receptor beta chain sequence. The record originates from a study of post-analysis software for immune sequencing data. Sequencing libraries made from TCR beta cDNA carried unique molecular identifiers. TCRdb fed the PCR reads into MiXCR, producing one record per CDR3 protein. The repertoire has a few hundred thousand distinct CDR3 sequences, roughly 36% of them found once; the top ten carry 13%. Source material: blood. The receptor comes from a girl under 18 with multiple sclerosis.

CDR3 nucleotide sequence: TGTGCCAGCAGCTTAAGGGTGGGCGCTTCTTACAATGAGCAGTTCTTC. Encoded protein: CASSLRVGASYNEQFF. The chain is built from TRBV7-3 and TRBJ2-1; no reliable D call. V was pared by 1 base and J by 4 bases, with 14 bases between. The CDR3 has 16 residues. CDR1 is SGHTA and CDR2 is FQGTGA in the germline V gene.